The 3 T cell receptor beta chains presented below share a single source sample, sequenced in a study of regulatory T cells in long-lasting Graves disease. Arm-PCR with iRepertoire HTBI primers amplified the CDR3 regions for these TCR beta libraries. TCRdb re-analysed the multiplex PCR reads in MiXCR, keeping a single row per CDR3 protein. The sample has around 500,000 distinct CDR3 sequences, roughly 14% seen once. Time point noted: newly diagnosed GD, antithyroid drugs for less than 3 months. PBMC RNA was the source of the TCR library. Separately, the same data were catalogued under a study of T cells in Graves' hyperthyroidism and ophthalmopathy.

This specimen was peripheral blood mononuclear cells (PBMCs), taken at new diagnosis, from a patient treated with antithyroid drugs. The receptors derive from a man younger than 40 with Graves disease.

This clonotype was seen at least ten times. The chain links TRBV19 to TRBJ2-1; D call uncertain. This CDR3 contains 14 residues. Germline values: CDR1 LNHDA, CDR2 SQIVND (reference sequence). The V and J ends lost 6 bases and 0 bases respectively, with 9 bases between them. Written as DNA, the CDR3 is TGTGCCAGTAGATCTAGTGGCTCCTACAATGAGCAGTTCTTC. It is translated as CASRSSGSYNEQFF.

Notes on this clonotype: This could be a read error, since a much larger clone is one nucleotide away. The V and J genes are TRBV6-2 or TRBV6-3 and TRBJ1-2; D is unresolved. The V end was cut by 6 bases, the J end by 8 bases, with 16 bases between. CDR3 size: 13 residues. The germline CDR1 and CDR2 sequences are MNHEY and SVGEGT. The CDR3 DNA follows: TGTGCCAGCAGCACTCGGCCCGGGGAAGGCTACACCTTC. Translated, it gives CASSTRPGEGYTF.

This clonotype was seen ten or more times. This chain joins TRBV29-1 and TRBJ2-1; 14 nucleotides agree with TRBD2. The CDR3 is made up of 17 amino acids. J lost 1 base, V lost 6 bases, and 8 bases had no gene match. The germline gives CDR1 SQVTM, CDR2 ANQGSEA. The CDR3 reads CSVGLAGGIRSYNEQFF. Written as DNA, the CDR3 is TGCAGCGTCGGACTAGCGGGAGGCATTAGGTCCTACAATGAGCAGTTCTTC.